These 7 T cell receptor beta chains came from one sample sequenced in a study of blood T cell repertoires in COVID-19. Using immunoSEQ multiplex PCR, the repertoire was profiled, and TCRdb retains in-frame clones only, with some absent. Of 200,000 to 300,000 clones listed, around 88% are singletons. The sample consisted of PBMCs or T cells enriched from blood (not recorded which). Receptor source: a woman in her thirties or forties with acute COVID-19.

The chain links TRBV18 to TRBJ2-2; 9 nucleotides agree with TRBD2. Per the germline V gene, CDR1 is KGHSH and CDR2 is LQKENI. The CDR3 extends over 18 amino acids. The ends lost 4 bases at V and 2 bases at J; junction bases unmatched: 11. The CDR3 region is CASSQDPAGGLNTGELFF. CDR3 sequence (DNA): TGTGCCAGCTCACAAGACCCAGCGGGAGGCCTCAACACCGGGGAGCTGTTTTTT.

The J gene is TRBJ1-1, the V gene TRBV4-3, with a weak D call TRBD1 (6 bases). There are 15 residues in the CDR3. Germline lookup yields CDR1 LGHNA and CDR2 YSLEER. The V end lost 0 bases, the J end lost 4 bases, and 12 bases lay between the germline ends. This chain's CDR3 is CASSQDTRGGTEAFF. In DNA, the CDR3 is TGCGCCAGCAGCCAAGATACGAGGGGGGGCACTGAAGCTTTCTTT.

The gene calls are TRBV3-1 (or the pseudogene TRBV3-2) and TRBJ2-7; 7 positions match TRBD1. The V gene's germline CDR1 is LGHDT and CDR2 YNNKEL (reference sequence). The CDR3 extends over 14 amino acids. V shed 1 base, J shed 7 bases, and the junction held 7 bases outside the gene matches. CDR3 sequence: CASSQGQGPLEQYV. The CDR3 nucleotides read TGTGCCAGCAGCCAAGGACAGGGTCCCCTGGAGCAGTACGTC.

V and J are TRBV27 and TRBJ2-1, with unresolved D. Germline CDR1 is MNHEY and CDR2 is SMNVEV (reference sequence). The CDR3 contains 13 residues. V dropped 8 bases and J dropped 4 bases, with 12 bases sitting between them. This chain's CDR3 is CASQRRSYNEQFF. The CDR3 coding sequence is TGTGCCAGCCAGCGTAGATCTTACAATGAGCAGTTCTTC.

About this clone: Other DNA sequences in the same sample also yield this CDR3. The J gene is TRBJ1-1, the V gene TRBV5-1, with 7 bases lining up with TRBD1. The V gene's germline CDR1 is SGHRS and CDR2 YFSETQ. The CDR3 length is 15 residues. After removal of 0 bases from V and 0 bases from J, the junction contained 2 bases not matched to a gene. This CDR3 is CASSLGTGVNTEAFF. In DNA form, the CDR3 reads TGCGCCAGCAGCTTGGGGACAGGAGTGAACACTGAAGCTTTCTTT.

The chain employs TRBV5-1 and TRBJ1-2; 9 nucleotides agree with TRBD1. The V segment lost 0 bases and the J segment 6 bases; nucleotides outside the gene matches: 6. CDR3 length equals 15 residues. Germline CDR1 is SGHRS and CDR2 is YFSETQ. This CDR3 reads CASSLGTGELHGYTF. In nucleotides, the CDR3 is TGCGCCAGCAGCTTGGGGACAGGGGAACTCCATGGCTACACCTTC.

V usage is TRBV7-9 and J usage is TRBJ2-3; D remains unclear. CDR1 is SEHNR, CDR2 FQNEAQ, per germline (reference sequence). The V end lost 1 base, the J end lost 9 bases, and 23 bases lay between the germline ends. This CDR3 region has 17 residues. CDR3 DNA sequence: TGTGCCAGCAGCTTAGGGATAGGCGGCTCCCGCAAAGAGACGCAGTATTTT. Its protein product is CASSLGIGGSRKETQYF.